Listed below are T cell receptor beta chains from one sample, sequenced in a study of blood T cells in healthy people across ages. MiXCR was run by TCRdb on the 5' RACE reads, yielding one entry per CDR3 protein. This sample yields about 640,000 distinct CDR3 sequences, of which roughly three fifths are seen a single time; 30% to 45% belongs to the top ten. The sequencing input was blood. These receptors originate from a man aged 60 to 75 in good health. Both conserved end residues are part of each CDR3. A D gene is named only where the DNA matches it firmly. A row's size may be missing; if present it is once, few, many or a size class.

j_gene: TRBJ1-2; v_gene: TRBV25-1; abundance: -; d_gene: -; CDR3aa: CASSEHTGYTF; CDR3nt: TGTGCCAGCAGTGAACACACTGGCTACACCTTC
j_gene: TRBJ2-7; v_gene: TRBV20-1; abundance: few; d_gene: TRBD1; CDR3aa: CSARARDRAYEQYF; CDR3nt: TGCAGTGCTAGAGCCCGGGACAGAGCCTACGAGCAGTACTTC
j_gene: TRBJ1-6; v_gene: TRBV6-1; abundance: -; d_gene: -; CDR3aa: CASSEGGPPLHF; CDR3nt: TGTGCCAGCAGTGAAGGGGGGCCACCCCTCCACTTT
j_gene: TRBJ1-1; v_gene: TRBV5-4; abundance: -; d_gene: -; CDR3aa: CASIIRGERVGNTEAFF; CDR3nt: TGTGCCAGCATAATCCGGGGGGAAAGAGTCGGTAACACTGAAGCTTTCTTT
j_gene: TRBJ1-4; v_gene: TRBV15; abundance: -; d_gene: -; CDR3aa: CATSSWTVSAEKLFF; CDR3nt: TGTGCCACCAGCAGCTGGACAGTGTCCGCTGAAAAACTGTTTTTT
j_gene: TRBJ2-5; v_gene: TRBV5-1; abundance: -; d_gene: -; CDR3aa: CASSLPLQETQYF; CDR3nt: TGCGCCAGCAGCTTGCCACTTCAAGAGACCCAGTACTTC
j_gene: TRBJ2-1; v_gene: TRBV7-2; abundance: -; d_gene: -; CDR3aa: CASSSQIGSPEQFF; CDR3nt: TGTGCCAGCAGCTCTCAAATAGGGTCGCCTGAGCAGTTCTTC
j_gene: TRBJ2-5; v_gene: TRBV29-1; abundance: -; d_gene: TRBD2; CDR3aa: CSVEVPSGGLRETQYF; CDR3nt: TGCAGCGTTGAAGTGCCTAGCGGGGGACTCCGGGAGACCCAGTACTTC
j_gene: TRBJ1-2; v_gene: TRBV10-3; abundance: -; d_gene: -; CDR3aa: CAISEPTGKGNYGYTF; CDR3nt: TGTGCCATCAGTGAGCCCACAGGGAAGGGTAACTATGGCTACACCTTC
j_gene: TRBJ1-2; v_gene: TRBV5-1; abundance: once; d_gene: -; CDR3aa: CASSLAAGGGWGYTF; CDR3nt: TGCGCCAGCAGCTTGGCCGCAGGTGGAGGGTGGGGCTACACCTTC
j_gene: TRBJ2-5; v_gene: TRBV4-2; abundance: -; d_gene: TRBD2; CDR3aa: CASSQASGGAGGETQYF; CDR3nt: TGTGCCAGCAGCCAAGCTAGCGGGGGGGCGGGTGGAGAGACCCAGTACTTC
j_gene: TRBJ2-1; v_gene: TRBV12-3/TRBV12-4; abundance: -; d_gene: TRBD2; CDR3aa: CASSLAGGGVYNEQFF; CDR3nt: TGTGCCAGCAGTTTAGCGGGCGGGGGGGTATACAATGAGCAGTTCTTC
j_gene: TRBJ1-1; v_gene: TRBV18; abundance: -; d_gene: -; CDR3aa: CASSTLGNTEAFF; CDR3nt: TGTGCCAGCTCCACATTAGGGAACACTGAAGCTTTCTTT
j_gene: TRBJ2-7; v_gene: TRBV10-1; abundance: few; d_gene: -; CDR3aa: CASSQVKRYEQYF; CDR3nt: TGCGCCAGCAGTCAGGTAAAACGCTACGAGCAGTACTTC
j_gene: TRBJ2-7; v_gene: TRBV3-1; abundance: -; d_gene: -; CDR3aa: CASSQVAGASGYEQYF; CDR3nt: TGTGCCAGCAGCCAAGTTGCGGGGGCGTCTGGCTACGAGCAGTACTTC
j_gene: TRBJ1-2; v_gene: TRBV3-1; abundance: -; d_gene: -; CDR3aa: CASSHQGLDYGYTF; CDR3nt: TGTGCCAGCAGCCATCAGGGACTGGACTATGGCTACACCTTC
j_gene: TRBJ1-2; v_gene: TRBV11-2; abundance: -; d_gene: -; CDR3aa: CASSADPRKYGYTF; CDR3nt: TGTGCCAGCAGCGCAGACCCCCGGAAGTATGGCTACACCTTC
j_gene: TRBJ2-6; v_gene: TRBV5-1; abundance: -; d_gene: -; CDR3aa: CASSPKGSGADVLTF; CDR3nt: TGCGCCAGCAGCCCGAAGGGCTCTGGGGCCGACGTCCTGACTTTC
j_gene: TRBJ2-1; v_gene: TRBV5-6; abundance: -; d_gene: -; CDR3aa: CASSLGLRGTYNEQFF; CDR3nt: TGTGCCAGCAGCTTGGGATTGCGGGGGACATACAATGAGCAGTTCTTC
j_gene: TRBJ2-7; v_gene: TRBV12-3/TRBV12-4; abundance: -; d_gene: -; CDR3aa: CASRPGRIYEQYF; CDR3nt: TGTGCCAGCAGGCCGGGACGGATCTACGAGCAGTACTTC
j_gene: TRBJ1-5; v_gene: TRBV3-1; abundance: -; d_gene: -; CDR3aa: CASSLAGPSQPQHF; CDR3nt: TGTGCCAGCAGCCTGGCGGGCCCCAGTCAGCCCCAGCATTTT
j_gene: TRBJ1-2; v_gene: TRBV29-1; abundance: few; d_gene: TRBD1; CDR3aa: CSVGGMGTGVYGYTF; CDR3nt: TGCAGCGTTGGAGGGATGGGGACAGGGGTGTATGGCTACACCTTC
j_gene: TRBJ2-5; v_gene: TRBV20-1; abundance: few; d_gene: -; CDR3aa: CSARGPGVETQYF; CDR3nt: TGCAGTGCTAGAGGGCCAGGGGTGGAGACCCAGTACTTC
j_gene: TRBJ1-2; v_gene: TRBV12-3/TRBV12-4; abundance: -; d_gene: -; CDR3aa: CASTMGDYGYTF; CDR3nt: TGTGCCAGCACTATGGGTGACTATGGCTACACCTTC
j_gene: TRBJ2-7; v_gene: TRBV20-1; abundance: few; d_gene: TRBD1; CDR3aa: CSATPGQVVYEQYF; CDR3nt: TGCAGTGCTACACCGGGACAGGTTGTCTACGAGCAGTACTTC
j_gene: TRBJ2-7; v_gene: TRBV20-1; abundance: -; d_gene: TRBD1; CDR3aa: CSARETGGMSSYEQYF; CDR3nt: TGCAGTGCTAGGGAAACAGGGGGTATGAGCTCCTACGAGCAGTACTTC
j_gene: TRBJ2-1; v_gene: TRBV20-1; abundance: -; d_gene: TRBD2; CDR3aa: CSSEFWRGGLNEQFF; CDR3nt: TGCAGTTCAGAGTTCTGGCGGGGGGGCCTCAATGAGCAGTTCTTC
j_gene: TRBJ1-2; v_gene: TRBV10-3; abundance: -; d_gene: -; CDR3aa: CAISNTTGRGYTF; CDR3nt: TGTGCCATCAGTAACACGACAGGACGTGGCTACACCTTC
j_gene: TRBJ1-5; v_gene: TRBV20-1; abundance: -; d_gene: -; CDR3aa: CSARSNAGNQPQHF; CDR3nt: TGCAGTGCTAGAAGTAATGCGGGGAATCAGCCCCAGCATTTT
j_gene: TRBJ2-1; v_gene: TRBV7-7; abundance: -; d_gene: -; CDR3aa: CASSLTGANNEQFF; CDR3nt: TGTGCCAGCAGCTTAACGGGGGCTAACAATGAGCAGTTCTTC
j_gene: TRBJ1-5; v_gene: TRBV10-3; abundance: -; d_gene: -; CDR3aa: CAISGAWDPDQPQHF; CDR3nt: TGTGCCATCAGTGGCGCGTGGGACCCGGATCAGCCCCAGCATTTT
j_gene: TRBJ2-7; v_gene: TRBV5-6; abundance: -; d_gene: TRBD1; CDR3aa: CASSSLQGSYEQYF; CDR3nt: TGTGCCAGCAGCAGCCTACAGGGGTCCTACGAGCAGTACTTC
j_gene: TRBJ1-1; v_gene: TRBV20-1; abundance: -; d_gene: -; CDR3aa: CSARDVQRNTEAFF; CDR3nt: TGCAGTGCTAGAGATGTCCAGAGGAACACTGAAGCTTTCTTT
j_gene: TRBJ1-2; v_gene: TRBV6-5; abundance: -; d_gene: -; CDR3aa: CASSYGEGGGYTF; CDR3nt: TGTGCCAGCAGTTACGGCGAGGGCGGAGGCTACACCTTC
j_gene: TRBJ2-5; v_gene: TRBV5-1; abundance: -; d_gene: TRBD2; CDR3aa: CASGRAPSGQETQYF; CDR3nt: TGCGCCAGCGGGAGAGCCCCTAGCGGCCAAGAGACCCAGTACTTC
j_gene: TRBJ2-5; v_gene: TRBV28; abundance: -; d_gene: TRBD1; CDR3aa: CASSSQGAPVETQYF; CDR3nt: TGTGCCAGCAGCTCACAGGGGGCGCCTGTAGAGACCCAGTACTTC
j_gene: TRBJ2-5; v_gene: TRBV5-1; abundance: -; d_gene: -; CDR3aa: CASSLEGHRKTQYF; CDR3nt: TGCGCCAGCAGCTTGGAAGGACATCGGAAGACCCAGTACTTC
j_gene: TRBJ2-7; v_gene: TRBV5-1; abundance: few; d_gene: TRBD1; CDR3aa: CASSLDRGGHEQYF; CDR3nt: TGCGCCAGCAGCTTGGACAGGGGTGGCCACGAGCAGTACTTC
j_gene: TRBJ2-5; v_gene: TRBV28; abundance: -; d_gene: TRBD2; CDR3aa: CASSRRLAGEQETQYF; CDR3nt: TGTGCCAGCAGTCGCCGACTAGCGGGGGAACAAGAGACCCAGTACTTC
j_gene: TRBJ2-3; v_gene: TRBV5-1; abundance: many; d_gene: -; CDR3aa: CASSLGQSTDTQYF; CDR3nt: TGCGCCAGCAGCTTGGGGCAGAGCACAGATACGCAGTATTTT
j_gene: TRBJ2-1; v_gene: TRBV6-5; abundance: few; d_gene: TRBD2; CDR3aa: CASRPTSGGLGEQFF; CDR3nt: TGTGCCAGCAGACCGACTAGCGGGGGCCTGGGTGAGCAGTTCTTC
j_gene: TRBJ1-1; v_gene: TRBV20-1; abundance: -; d_gene: -; CDR3aa: CSARDGQGFTEAFF; CDR3nt: TGCAGTGCTAGAGATGGCCAGGGGTTCACTGAAGCTTTCTTT
j_gene: TRBJ1-1; v_gene: TRBV20-1; abundance: -; d_gene: -; CDR3aa: CSATGRLNTEAFF; CDR3nt: TGCAGTGCTACGGGACGGCTGAACACTGAAGCTTTCTTT
j_gene: TRBJ2-1; v_gene: TRBV5-6; abundance: -; d_gene: TRBD1; CDR3aa: CASCPSGTGCNEQFF; CDR3nt: TGTGCCAGCTGCCCTTCCGGGACAGGGTGCAATGAGCAGTTCTTC
j_gene: TRBJ2-5; v_gene: TRBV4-1; abundance: few; d_gene: -; CDR3aa: CASSHPDRQETQYF; CDR3nt: TGCGCCAGCAGCCATCCCGACAGGCAAGAGACCCAGTACTTC
j_gene: TRBJ2-1; v_gene: TRBV7-2; abundance: few; d_gene: TRBD2; CDR3aa: CASSPTRRGGSNEQFF; CDR3nt: TGTGCCAGCAGCCCGACCCGACGGGGGGGCAGCAATGAGCAGTTCTTC
j_gene: TRBJ2-4; v_gene: TRBV20-1; abundance: -; d_gene: -; CDR3aa: CSASEAPLAKNIQYF; CDR3nt: TGCAGTGCTAGTGAAGCTCCTCTAGCCAAAAACATTCAGTACTTC
j_gene: TRBJ2-6; v_gene: TRBV7-9; abundance: -; d_gene: -; CDR3aa: CASSPRMVDVGGANVLTF; CDR3nt: TGTGCCAGCAGCCCCAGAATGGTGGATGTCGGTGGGGCCAACGTCCTGACTTTC
j_gene: TRBJ2-5; v_gene: TRBV7-2; abundance: -; d_gene: TRBD2; CDR3aa: CASSSPGTRQETQYF; CDR3nt: TGTGCCAGCAGCTCGCCCGGGACTAGGCAAGAGACCCAGTACTTC
j_gene: TRBJ1-2; v_gene: TRBV21-1; abundance: -; d_gene: -; CDR3aa: CASSNQGNYGYTF; CDR3nt: TGTGCCAGCAGCAACCAGGGGAACTATGGCTACACCTTC
j_gene: TRBJ1-1; v_gene: TRBV18; abundance: -; d_gene: TRBD1; CDR3aa: CASSPMDRGRWGSEAFF; CDR3nt: TGTGCCAGCTCACCCATGGACAGGGGGCGCTGGGGTTCTGAAGCTTTCTTT
j_gene: TRBJ1-2; v_gene: TRBV28; abundance: -; d_gene: -; CDR3aa: CASSSYDYGYTF; CDR3nt: TGTGCCAGCAGTTCTTACGACTATGGCTACACCTTC
j_gene: TRBJ2-5; v_gene: TRBV7-2; abundance: -; d_gene: TRBD2; CDR3aa: CASSPGGSRETQYF; CDR3nt: TGTGCCAGCAGCCCGGGGGGTTCGCGGGAGACCCAGTACTTC
j_gene: TRBJ1-2; v_gene: TRBV28; abundance: -; d_gene: TRBD1; CDR3aa: CASSQAGQGADYGYTF; CDR3nt: TGTGCCAGCAGCCAAGCGGGACAGGGGGCGGACTATGGCTACACCTTC
j_gene: TRBJ2-1; v_gene: TRBV4-1; abundance: few; d_gene: -; CDR3aa: CASSTPERIYNEQFF; CDR3nt: TGCGCCAGCAGCACCCCAGAGCGCATCTACAATGAGCAGTTCTTC
j_gene: TRBJ2-1; v_gene: TRBV5-1; abundance: -; d_gene: -; CDR3aa: CASSLVSSGSYNEQFF; CDR3nt: TGCGCCAGCAGCTTGGTTTCGAGTGGCTCCTACAATGAGCAGTTCTTC
j_gene: TRBJ2-7; v_gene: TRBV5-1; abundance: few; d_gene: -; CDR3aa: CASHTGKDYEQYF; CDR3nt: TGCGCCAGCCACACAGGGAAAGACTACGAGCAGTACTTC
j_gene: TRBJ2-2; v_gene: TRBV7-2; abundance: -; d_gene: -; CDR3aa: CASSWGGGANTGELFF; CDR3nt: TGTGCCAGCAGCTGGGGCGGGGGCGCGAACACCGGGGAGCTGTTTTTT